This T cell receptor (beta chain) was found in a study of blood T cell repertoires in COVID-19. Turning to the study itself: Specimens from acute and convalescent COVID-19 originated in the United States, Italy and Spain. In each case, the material was cDNA or gDNA derived from T cells, B-cell-depleted T cells, or PBMCs.

Germline CDR1 is ENHRY and CDR2 is SYGVKD. The CDR3 is 12 residues long. V dropped 6 bases and J dropped 8 bases, with 13 bases sitting between them. The sample holds one count of this clone. In the authors' methods: How many nucleated cells were present was estimated from reference gene primer amplification. Only in-frame clones appear in the TCRdb table, and some are missing; sequencing was by immunoSEQ multiplex PCR. D and trimming were read from the DNA, whereas the V and J calls and clone size are those reported in that table. The data contain just under 150,000 clones, about 88% of them singletons.

Sequencing input: peripheral blood. The sequence derives from a human donor with acute or convalescent COVID-19. The donor label of this sample is uncertain. This chain uses TRBV10-3 with TRBJ2-5; weak D call: TRBD2 (5 bases). Here the CDR3 reads CAISGLESTQYF. As DNA, the CDR3 is TGTGCCATCAGCGGACTGGAGAGTACCCAGTACTTC.